What follows is one T cell receptor (beta chain) and its context. These data are taken from a study of blood T cell repertoires in COVID-19. For the study at large: Samples of COVID-19 (acute and convalescent) were obtained from the United States, Italy and Spain. T cells, B-cell-depleted T cells, or PBMCs supplied cDNA or gDNA.

The data were produced by immunoSEQ multiplex PCR, yet TCRdb's version contains in-frame clones alone and is incomplete. The sample consists of 140,000 to 150,000 clones, 75% to 90% of them appearing once. Patients of the Seattle cohort, enrolled during active infection, were followed longitudinally. The V end lost 3 bases, the J end lost 0 bases, and 16 bases lay between the germline ends. There are 17 residues in the CDR3. CDR1 SGDLS and CDR2 YYNGEE come from the germline V gene. V usage is TRBV9 and J usage is TRBJ1-3, with D hard to call. Sample: peripheral blood. The sequence was collected from a man aged 18 to 29 with COVID-19, enrolled during active disease. The CDR3 sequence: CASSAERVTLSGNTIYF. The CDR3 DNA reads TGTGCCAGCAGCGCGGAGAGGGTTACACTCTCTGGAAACACCATATATTTT.